This T cell receptor beta chain was observed in a study of T cells after yellow fever vaccination (dated by TCRdb to the late 2010s). In the study overall: Libraries from fractions with low cell numbers were prepared with the SMART-Seq v4 Ultra Low Input RNA kit. To track T-cell clones before and after primary and booster YFV17D yellow fever vaccination, bulk TCR alpha and beta repertoires were sequenced longitudinally. The cohort comprised two healthy male donors, one aged 18 to 30 and one aged 30 to 40 years. Bulk PBMC replicates and cell subsets were isolated from blood drawn at multiple timepoints before and after both primary and secondary immunization.

TCR cDNA was synthesized by 5'RACE template switching, through which a universal primer site and unique molecular identifiers were introduced. cDNA synthesis was primed from both the TCR alpha and TCR beta constant segments. Two PCR steps were used to amplify libraries, with sample barcodes and sequencing adapters being added in the second step. Sequencing of libraries was done on Illumina HiSeq 2500 (2x100 bp) or NovaSeq (2x150 bp). The published analysis was carried out like this. Reads were demultiplexed and collapsed into UMI consensus sequences with MIGEC, and V(D)J alignment was performed with MiXCR. Using edgeR on replicate PBMC samples, clonotypes were called vaccine-responding if FDR was below 0.01 and the log2 fold change was above 5 up to day 15. Each bulk clonotype was labeled CD4 or CD8 based on which sequenced repertoire, CD4 or CD8, contained the clonotype at higher abundance. The public reads were run again by TCRdb, first through fastp at Q25 and then through MiXCR, and only productive beta chains were kept. CDR3 protein duplicates are merged, each entry listing the most common genes and DNA. Here the V and J calls rest on TCRdb's processing, not on the authors' analysis. In this sample the table shows approximately 550,000 distinct CDR3 sequences, about 19% of which occur a single time. The ten largest clones add up to around an eighth of the sample.

There are 11 amino acids in the CDR3, from cysteine to phenylalanine inclusive. The sequence is cut down to CDR3 DNA, 33 bases in frame from base 1. At the junction V is shortened by 3 bases and J by 2 bases, with 3 bases in between. CDR1 SGHKS and CDR2 YYEKEE were looked up in the germline V gene (reference sequence). Many counts were recorded for this clonotype. This clone's antigen is unknown. Base qualities are not recorded, but no much larger clone differs from it by a single base. The research as a whole found: Most clones expanded after primary vaccination were re-detected after the booster (approximately 95% of CD4 and 88% of CD8), suggesting broad memory maintenance. A small fraction of clonotypes showed up in both the CD4 and CD8 compartments, probably as a result of convergent recombination. Only a couple of donors were included in the study, so the extent to which the findings can be generalized is limited. Compared with the primary T-cell response, the secondary T-cell response was faster but weaker, reaching its peak on day 5 rather than on day 15. Computational filtering was needed because FACS-sorted repertoires could contain abundant contaminating clonotypes from the bulk population.

What the treatment or condition label conveys for this sample: live attenuated yellow fever vaccine strain. At every blood-draw timepoint, two biological replicates of bulk PBMCs were collected. A standard Ficoll-Paque protocol was used to isolate PBMCs from peripheral blood. TriZol was used to extract RNA from bulk PBMCs, CD4 and CD8 fractions, and dextramer-positive and dextramer-negative fractions. The rearrangement combines TRBV5-5 with TRBJ2-7; confidence is insufficient to name the D gene. The receptor comes from a man aged 25 to 45 who received the YFV17D yellow fever vaccine. Sequenced here: PBMCs, sampled 15 days after the yellow fever booster vaccination. The CDR3 is CASSSPYEQYF. The nucleotides read TGTGCCAGCAGCTCCCCCTACGAGCAGTACTTC.